This T cell receptor beta chain is drawn from a study of early T cells in non-severe SARS-CoV-2 infection. The germline gives CDR1 SGHNT, CDR2 YYREEE (reference sequence). V was shortened by 4 bases and J by 4 bases, with 11 bases between the two germline ends. The CDR3 contains 14 residues. This clonotype occurred a few times. A single record per CDR3 protein comes from TCRdb applying MiXCR to the 5' RACE reads. The sample has almost 45,000 distinct CDR3 sequences; around 6% are singletons. Sequences were obtained from whole blood. The receptor comes from an adult who was a healthcare worker with PCR-confirmed SARS-CoV-2 infection or an uninfected control (not recorded which). This chain connects TRBV5-4 to TRBJ1-4, with D perhaps matching TRBD1 (5 bases). This CDR3 reads CASSPDTDNEKLFF. CDR3 DNA: TGTGCCAGCAGCCCGGACACAGATAATGAAAAACTGTTTTTT.